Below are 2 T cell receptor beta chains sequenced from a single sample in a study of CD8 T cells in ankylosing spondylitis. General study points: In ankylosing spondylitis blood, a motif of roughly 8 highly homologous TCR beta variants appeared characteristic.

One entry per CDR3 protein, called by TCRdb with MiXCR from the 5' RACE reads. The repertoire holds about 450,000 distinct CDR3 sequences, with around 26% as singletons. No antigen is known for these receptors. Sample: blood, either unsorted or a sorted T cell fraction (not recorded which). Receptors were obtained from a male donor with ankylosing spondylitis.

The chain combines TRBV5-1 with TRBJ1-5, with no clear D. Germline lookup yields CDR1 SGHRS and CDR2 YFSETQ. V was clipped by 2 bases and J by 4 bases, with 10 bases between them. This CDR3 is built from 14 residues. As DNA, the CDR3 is TGCGCCAGCAGCTTTGGGGAACAGAATCAGCCCCAGCATTTT. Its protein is CASSFGEQNQPQHF. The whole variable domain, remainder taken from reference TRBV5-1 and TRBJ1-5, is KAGVTQTPRYLIKTRGQQVTLSCSPISGHRSVSWYQQTPGQGLQFLFEYFSETQRNKGNFPGRFSGRQFSNSRSEMNVSTLELGDSALYLCASSFGEQNQPQHFGDGTRLSIL.

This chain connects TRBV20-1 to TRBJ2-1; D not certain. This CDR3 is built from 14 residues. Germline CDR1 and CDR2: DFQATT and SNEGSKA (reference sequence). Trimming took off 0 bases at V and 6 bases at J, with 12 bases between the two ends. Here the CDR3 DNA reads TGCAGTGCTAGAGATACGGCTCCCCTCAATGAGCAGTTCTTC. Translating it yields CSARDTAPLNEQFF.